Presented here are 19 T cell receptor beta chains from one specimen sequenced in a study of blood T cell repertoires in COVID-19. Using immunoSEQ multiplex PCR, the repertoire was profiled, and TCRdb retains in-frame clones only, with some absent. This table has more than 13,000 clones, 90% appearing once. The sequenced sample was peripheral blood. The origin of the receptors is a human donor in a cohort sampled during active COVID-19.

The chain couples TRBV4-2 to TRBJ1-4; 8 nucleotides align to TRBD1. The length of the CDR3 is 15 residues. Germline V CDR1 and CDR2: LGHNA, YNFKEQ. Trimming at V came to 0 bases and at J to 10 bases, leaving 7 bases not matched to a gene. The CDR3 nucleotides read TGTGCCAGCAGCCAAGATTCAGGGGGCGCGGGAAAACTGTTTTTT. Encoded protein: CASSQDSGGAGKLFF.

V and J are TRBV5-1 and TRBJ2-2, with 8 bases identical to TRBD2. This CDR3 region has 16 residues. Germline CDR1 is SGHRS and CDR2 is YFSETQ. The ends lost 0 bases at V and 1 base at J; junction bases unmatched: 2. The CDR3 DNA sequence: TGCGCCAGCAGCTTGGTTCTAGCGGGGAACACCGGGGAGCTGTTTTTT. The encoded protein is CASSLVLAGNTGELFF.

V gene TRBV4-2 combines with J gene TRBJ2-3, with TRBD2 matching over 9 bases. CDR1 LGHNA and CDR2 YNFKEQ come from the germline V gene. The V segment lost 4 bases and the J segment 4 bases; nucleotides outside the gene matches: 6. This CDR3 is built from 15 residues. The chain's CDR3 is CASSPTSGEADTQYF. The CDR3 nucleotides read TGTGCCAGCAGCCCGACTAGCGGAGAGGCAGATACGCAGTATTTT.

The chain joins TRBV7-6 to TRBJ2-1; TRBD2 agrees at 8 bases. From germline, CDR1 is SGHVS and CDR2 FNYEAQ. The V and J ends lost 4 bases and 6 bases, in that order; junction bases with no gene match: 11. The CDR3 has 16 amino acids. The CDR3 region has the DNA TGTGCCAGCAGCTCATCTTTAGCGGGAATTGGCAATGAGCAGTTCTTC. This sequence encodes CASSSSLAGIGNEQFF.

The chain recombines TRBV6-5 with TRBJ2-3; TRBD1 matches at 7 bases. V lost 5 bases to trimming and J lost 3 bases; unmatched junction nucleotides: 8. Germline values: CDR1 MNHEY, CDR2 SVGAGI. The CDR3 has 15 amino acids. CDR3 in DNA: TGTGCCAGCAGTCGACAGGGACGATCGACAGATACGCAGTATTTT. It translates to CASSRQGRSTDTQYF.

V and J are TRBV9 and TRBJ1-2; TRBD1 agrees at 7 bases. With 4 bases clipped from V and 10 bases from J, the junction kept 13 bases outside the gene matches. CDR3 length: 14 residues. Germline values: CDR1 SGDLS, CDR2 YYNGEE. The CDR3 DNA reads as TGTGCCAGCAGCCCCCGCGACAGGGAAAACGTCTACACCTTC. Translated, it gives CASSPRDRENVYTF.

This rearrangement joins TRBV6-2 or TRBV6-3 to TRBJ2-5; D is unresolved. V dropped 4 bases and J dropped 4 bases, with 10 bases sitting between them. This CDR3 has 13 residues. Per germline, CDR1 MNHEY and CDR2 SVGEGT. CDR3 in amino acids: CASSSRVLETQYF. The CDR3 region has the DNA TGTGCCAGCAGTTCACGGGTGTTAGAGACCCAGTACTTC.

The rearrangement uses TRBV5-1 and TRBJ2-4; D is unclear. The CDR3 loop spans 15 amino acids. Trimming pared 0 bases from V and 0 bases from J, leaving 7 bases between. Germline V CDR1 and CDR2: SGHRS, YFSETQ. CDR3 nucleotides: TGCGCCAGCAGCTTGGACGGTCCAGCCAAAAACATTCAGTACTTC. This translates into CASSLDGPAKNIQYF.

The chain joins TRBV7-3 to TRBJ2-3; TRBD2 matches 8 bases. V was clipped by 6 bases and J by 0 bases; unmatched bases: 5. Germline CDR1 and CDR2: SGHTA and FQGTGA. This CDR3 has 15 amino acids. The CDR3 DNA follows: TGTGCCAGCAGTTTTAGCGGGGAAAGCACAGATACGCAGTATTTT. Its translation is CASSFSGESTDTQYF.

This clone was detected once. This sequence joins TRBV5-1 and TRBJ2-3; TRBD1 agrees at 9 bases. The V gene end was trimmed by 4 bases and the J gene end by 0 bases; junction bases not matched to a gene: 3. The germline CDR1 and CDR2 sequences are SGHRS and YFSETQ. The CDR3 extends over 15 amino acids. This chain's CDR3 is CASSPGQGSTDTQYF. CDR3 coding DNA: TGCGCCAGCAGCCCGGGACAGGGTAGCACAGATACGCAGTATTTT.

V usage is TRBV28 and J usage is TRBJ1-4, with no clear D. Between the trimmed V and J ends, which lost 5 bases and 8 bases, there was a span of 15 bases. The CDR3 covers 14 residues. Germline assignment: CDR1 MDHEN and CDR2 SYDVKM. This CDR3 reads CASSATVGGEKLFF. For the CDR3, the DNA is TGTGCCAGCAGTGCCACAGTAGGAGGGGAAAAACTGTTTTTT.

V gene TRBV20-1 combines with J gene TRBJ1-2, with TRBD1 matching over 9 bases. V lost 6 bases to trimming and J lost 6 bases; unmatched junction nucleotides: 2. The germline CDR1 and CDR2 sequences are DFQATT and SNEGSKA (reference sequence). The CDR3 consists of 11 residues. CDR3 residues: CSARQGDGYTF. The CDR3 DNA reads as TGCAGTGCCCGACAGGGGGATGGCTACACCTTC.

The chain combines TRBV6-2 or TRBV6-3 with TRBJ1-1; perhaps TRBD1 as D (5 bases). The CDR3 runs 15 residues. CDR1 MNHEY and CDR2 SVGEGT come from the germline V gene. Trimming took 0 bases from V and 0 from J, leaving 8 bases between them. The CDR3 DNA reads as TGTGCCAGCAGTTACTCGAGACAGATGAACACTGAAGCTTTCTTT. Its protein product is CASSYSRQMNTEAFF.

V usage is TRBV19 and J usage is TRBJ2-5; a weak D match, TRBD2 (5 bases). Germline assignment: CDR1 LNHDA and CDR2 SQIVND (reference sequence). Trimming removed 3 bases at V and 3 bases at J, with 8 bases between. CDR3 length: 13 amino acids. The CDR3 reads CASSIWRKETQYF. The CDR3 DNA reads TGTGCCAGTAGTATTTGGAGGAAAGAGACCCAGTACTTC. The whole variable domain, filled in from reference TRBV19 and TRBJ2-5, reads DGGITQSPKYLFRKEGQNVTLSCEQNLNHDAMYWYRQDPGQGLRLIYYSQIVNDFQKGDIAEGYSVSREKKESFPLTVTSAQKNPTAFYLCASSIWRKETQYFGPGTRLLVL.

The chain joins TRBV6-1 to TRBJ1-5, with 8 bases fitting TRBD1. Trimming took 2 bases from V and 5 from J; bases not matched to a gene: 14. The length of the CDR3 is 18 residues. The germline V gene encodes CDR1 MNHNS and CDR2 SASEGT. In DNA, the CDR3 is TGTGCCAGCAGTGAAACGTTTATGACAGGGGTTCTAGATCAGCCCCAGCATTTT. Translation: CASSETFMTGVLDQPQHF.

The J gene is TRBJ1-2, the V gene TRBV19, with TRBD1 matching over 7 bases. The CDR3 runs to 14 residues. V shed 4 bases, J shed 4 bases, and the junction held 6 bases outside the gene matches. Germline CDR1 is LNHDA and CDR2 is SQIVND (reference sequence). CDR3 amino acids: CASSTRTGGYGYTF. The CDR3 DNA is TGTGCCAGTAGTACGCGGACAGGAGGCTATGGCTACACCTTC.

The chain uses TRBV7-2 and TRBJ2-3; 8 bases map to TRBD2. Germline assignment: CDR1 SGHTA and CDR2 FQGNSA. This CDR3 region has 13 residues. After removal of 5 bases from V and 9 bases from J, the junction contained 7 bases not matched to a gene. The CDR3 protein is CASSIREGRTQYF. The CDR3 nucleotides read TGTGCCAGCAGCATCCGGGAGGGAAGGACGCAGTATTTT.

V is TRBV11-2 and J is TRBJ2-2, with D tentatively TRBD1 (6 bases). CDR3 length: 15 amino acids. CDR1 is SGHAT, CDR2 FQNNGV, per germline. V lost 5 bases to trimming and J lost 6 bases, with 16 bases between them. For the CDR3, the DNA is TGTGCCAGCAGCGAAGGTGGGGGCCGGGCCGGGGAGCTGTTTTTT. Protein sequence: CASSEGGGRAGELFF.

This sequence joins TRBV3-1 (or the pseudogene TRBV3-2) and TRBJ1-2, with 7 bases lining up with TRBD1. This CDR3 is built from 15 residues. Germline V gene sequence: CDR1 LGHDT, CDR2 YNNKEL (reference sequence). With V trimmed by 4 bases and J by 4 bases, 9 bases remained unmatched. The CDR3 DNA follows: TGTGCCAGCAGCCCCACAGGGGCCACCCTCTATGGCTACACCTTC. This codes for CASSPTGATLYGYTF.